This TCR beta chain comes out of a study of blood T cell repertoires in COVID-19. As for the study in general: Some COVID-19 samples were acute and others convalescent; all came from the United States, Italy and Spain. In each case, the material was cDNA or gDNA derived from T cells, B-cell-depleted T cells, or PBMCs.

Original data processing: For nucleated cells, counts were estimated from reference gene primer amplification. Assay: immunoSEQ multiplex PCR; the TCRdb copy retains only in-frame clones and omits some. V and J calls and clone size follow that table, whereas D and trimming were derived from the DNA. The table records over 30,000 clones, roughly 88% of them present only once. The material sequenced was peripheral blood. This TCR was recovered from a man aged 70 or older with acute or convalescent COVID-19.

CDR3 bases: TGTGCCAGCAGCTTTCTGGCCGCTACTGAAGCTTTCTTT. It encodes CASSFLAATEAFF. The gene calls are TRBV5-6 and TRBJ1-1; D not resolved. The CDR3 is made up of 13 amino acids. From germline, CDR1 is SGHDT and CDR2 YYEEEE. Trimming removed 2 bases at V and 5 bases at J, with 10 bases between.